The clone carrying this T cell receptor beta chain has a single count. At collection, donors were nominally healthy, but unrecorded immune exposures were probable. The data stem from a study of cytomegalovirus exposure and HLA in healthy donors. CDR3 size: 14 residues. The trim removed 5 bases at V and 4 bases at J, leaving 7 bases unmatched. CDR1 and CDR2 (germline): LNHDA, SQIVND (reference sequence). PCR involved 60 Vbeta and 13 Jbeta primers. In the source study's methods: In a later analysis, the count reached 76 million or so unique TCR beta chains, with about 9.9 million shared. The method was immunoSEQ multiplex PCR; TCRdb's version includes in-frame clones alone and lacks a portion of them. That table furnishes V, J and clone size, whereas the DNA furnished D and trimming. The sample holds 100,000 to 150,000 clones, roughly four fifths seen once.

This TCR derives from a woman aged 40 to 55 in good health and CMV-seropositive. Sequencing was performed on PBMCs. The chain joins TRBV19 to TRBJ1-1; TRBD1 matches at 7 bases. Written as DNA, the CDR3 is TGTGCCAGTAGTCTCAAAGGGACAGTCACTGAAGCTTTCTTT. It is translated as CASSLKGTVTEAFF.